The TCR beta chain described here comes from a study of cytomegalovirus exposure and HLA in healthy donors. Turning to the study itself: Among the approximately 380 donors who were genotyped, roughly 86% fell in the genetic ancestry cluster that is associated with self-reported Caucasian donors.

The CDR3 is made up of 16 amino acids. V gave up 3 bases and J gave up 6 bases; unmatched junction bases: 12. Germline CDR1 SGHNT, CDR2 YYREEE (reference sequence). Overall study results and limits: CMV antigen specificity was confirmed in vitro for a few CMV-associated chains. A missense DCLRE1C variant was associated with V- and J-gene trimming of TCR beta chains in a later analysis, and an independent cohort replicated the association. Later analysis found that TCR beta chains associated with HLA were more clonally expanded than other, equally common chains.

In the PCR, 60 Vbeta and 13 Jbeta primers were used. The repertoire was sequenced with immunoSEQ multiplex PCR; TCRdb's copy has only in-frame clones and lacks some. The sample includes 95,000 to 150,000 clones, roughly 80% of them seen just once. With regard to this clone: Its antigen is currently unknown.

The sequencing sample was made of PBMCs. This sequence joins TRBV5-4 and TRBJ2-1, with 7 bases lining up with TRBD1. The sequence derives from a young man in good health and CMV-seropositive. The CDR3: CASSSDTFRDSNEQFF. For the CDR3, the DNA is TGTGCCAGCAGCTCGGATACGTTCCGGGACAGCAATGAGCAGTTCTTC.